The text below deals with one T cell receptor (beta chain). Using immunoSEQ multiplex PCR, the repertoire was profiled, and TCRdb retains in-frame clones only, with some absent. The sample has under 85,000 clones, 85% to 90% seen once. The V gene's germline CDR1 is MNHEY and CDR2 SVGAGI. V lost 2 bases to trimming and J lost 1 base; unmatched junction nucleotides: 6. This CDR3 has 16 residues. These data belong to a study of T cell changes during pregnancy in multiple sclerosis. The starting material was peripheral blood, obtained after pregnancy. This chain joins TRBV6-5 and TRBJ2-7; TRBD1 aligns across 9 bases. The TCR was taken from a female donor in good health, enrolled as a control in a pregnancy study. DNA of the CDR3: TGTGCCAGCAGTTACACTGCCGGGACAGGGTCCTACGAGCAGTACTTC. Translating it yields CASSYTAGTGSYEQYF.